This T cell receptor beta chain was profiled in a study of response to subunit inactivated influenza vaccine. Broader study findings: T cells newly recruited by each seasonal influenza vaccination are few, the authors suggested.

TCRdb used MiXCR to reprocess the RT-PCR reads, holding one entry per CDR3 protein. This table holds 650,000 to 700,000 distinct CDR3 sequences, 15% to 19% found once. CDR3 length: 13 residues. Germline V gives CDR1 MDHEN, CDR2 SYDVKM. Trimming at V came to 2 bases and at J to 15 bases, leaving 9 bases not matched to a gene. As concerns this clonotype: What it recognizes is unknown.

The sequence derives from a man in his fifties who received an inactivated influenza vaccine. The chain combines TRBV28 with TRBJ2-1; 8 bases are a match to TRBD2. The source material was PBMCs from blood, sampled 11 to 12 days after vaccination. The CDR3 sequence is CASSLRGLAVRFF. DNA for the CDR3: TGTGCCAGCAGTTTACGCGGACTAGCCGTTAGGTTCTTC.